Sequencing of this TCR beta chain was carried out in a study of response to subunit inactivated influenza vaccine. Worth noting for this clonotype: Its antigen is still unknown.

From germline, CDR1 is MNHEY and CDR2 SVGEGT. This CDR3 is 21 amino acids long. The junction had 20 bases not matched to a gene; V was cut back by 6 bases and J by 3 bases. A single record per CDR3 protein comes from TCRdb applying MiXCR to the RT-PCR reads. The data show 600,000 to 850,000 distinct CDR3 sequences, with 14% seen just once and less than 8.5% held by the top ten. Overall study results and limits: It was the authors' suggestion that each seasonal influenza vaccination recruits few new T cells.

Source: PBMCs from blood, taken less than 15 days before vaccination. The TCR was taken from a man aged 50-59 years who received an inactivated influenza vaccine. The V gene is TRBV6-2 or TRBV6-3, the J gene TRBJ2-3; 14 nucleotides agree with TRBD2. CDR3 coding DNA: TGTGCCAGCAGCCCTTTCGGACTAGCGGGAGGCCCAAGCCACATTACAGATACGCAGTATTTT. This sequence encodes CASSPFGLAGGPSHITDTQYF.